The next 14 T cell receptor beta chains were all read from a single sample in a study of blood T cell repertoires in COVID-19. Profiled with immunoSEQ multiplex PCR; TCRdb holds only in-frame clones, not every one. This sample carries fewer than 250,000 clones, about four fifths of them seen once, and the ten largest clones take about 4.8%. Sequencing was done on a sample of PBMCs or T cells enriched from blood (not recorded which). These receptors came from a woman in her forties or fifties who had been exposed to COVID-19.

CDR3 loop: CASSLWDRDLYTF. The CDR3 DNA reads as TGTGCCAGCAGTTTATGGGACAGGGACCTCTACACCTTC. This sequence joins TRBV12-3 or TRBV12-4 and TRBJ1-2; 9 bases match TRBD1. Trimming at V came to 2 bases and at J to 10 bases, leaving 5 bases not matched to a gene. CDR3 length equals 13 residues.

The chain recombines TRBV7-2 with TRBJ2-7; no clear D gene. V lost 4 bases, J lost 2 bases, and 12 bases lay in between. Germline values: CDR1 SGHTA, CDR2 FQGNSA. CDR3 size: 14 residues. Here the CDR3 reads CASSSDILPYEQYF. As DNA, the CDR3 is TGTGCCAGCAGCTCCGACATTTTGCCCTACGAGCAGTACTTC.

CDR3 in DNA: TGTGCCAGCAGCTTCAGGAGGTCGGGCTCGCATACGCAGTATTTT. Translating it yields CASSFRRSGSHTQYF. J is TRBJ2-3 and V is TRBV7-8; TRBD2 might be the D (5 bases). The germline V gene has CDR1 SGHVS and CDR2 FQNEAQ. V was shortened by 3 bases and J by 7 bases, with 17 bases between the two germline ends. CDR3 length: 15 amino acids. Combining the CDR3 with reference TRBV7-8 and TRBJ2-3 gives the whole variable domain GAGVSQSPRYKVAKRGQDVALRCDPISGHVSLFWYQQALGQGPEFLTYFQNEAQLDKSGLPSDRFFAERPEGSVSTLKIQRTQQEDSAVYLCASSFRRSGSHTQYFGPGTRLTVL.

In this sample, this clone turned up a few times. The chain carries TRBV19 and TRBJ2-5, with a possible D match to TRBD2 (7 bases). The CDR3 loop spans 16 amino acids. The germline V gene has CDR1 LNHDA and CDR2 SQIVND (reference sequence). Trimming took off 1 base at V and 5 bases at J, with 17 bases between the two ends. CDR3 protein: CASSIVAGAVGETQYF. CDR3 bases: TGTGCCAGTAGTATAGTGGCGGGGGCCGTCGGGGAGACCCAGTACTTC.

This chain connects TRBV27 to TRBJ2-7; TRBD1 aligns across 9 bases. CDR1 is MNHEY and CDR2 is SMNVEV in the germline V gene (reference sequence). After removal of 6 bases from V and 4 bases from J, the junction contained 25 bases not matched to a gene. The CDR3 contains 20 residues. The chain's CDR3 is CASRITGGYRRGMGIYEQYF. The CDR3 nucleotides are TGTGCCAGCAGGATTACAGGGGGCTATCGTCGAGGAATGGGGATATACGAGCAGTACTTC.

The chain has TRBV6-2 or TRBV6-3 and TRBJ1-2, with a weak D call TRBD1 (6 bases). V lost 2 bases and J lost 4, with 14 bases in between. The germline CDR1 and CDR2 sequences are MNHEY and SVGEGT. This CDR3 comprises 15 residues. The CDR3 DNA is TGTGCCAGCAGTTACAGCCAGGGGACGGGCTATGGCTACACCTTC. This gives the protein CASSYSQGTGYGYTF.

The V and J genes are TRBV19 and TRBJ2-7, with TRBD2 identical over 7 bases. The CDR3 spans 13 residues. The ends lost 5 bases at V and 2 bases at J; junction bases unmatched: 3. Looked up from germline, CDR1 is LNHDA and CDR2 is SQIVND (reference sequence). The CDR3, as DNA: TGTGCCAGTAGTCCCCGGGGGGCCTACGAGCAGTACTTC. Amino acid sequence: CASSPRGAYEQYF.

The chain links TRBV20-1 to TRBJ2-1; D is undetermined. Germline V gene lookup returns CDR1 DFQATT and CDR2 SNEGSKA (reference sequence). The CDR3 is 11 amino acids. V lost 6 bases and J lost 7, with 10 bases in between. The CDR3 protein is CSATPSNEQFF. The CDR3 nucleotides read TGCAGTGCCACACCCAGTAATGAGCAGTTCTTC.

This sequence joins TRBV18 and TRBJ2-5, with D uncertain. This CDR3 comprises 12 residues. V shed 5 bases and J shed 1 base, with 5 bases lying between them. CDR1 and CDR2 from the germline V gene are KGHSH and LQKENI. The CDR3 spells CASSGSQETQYF. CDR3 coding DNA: TGTGCCAGCTCAGGCAGCCAAGAGACCCAGTACTTC.

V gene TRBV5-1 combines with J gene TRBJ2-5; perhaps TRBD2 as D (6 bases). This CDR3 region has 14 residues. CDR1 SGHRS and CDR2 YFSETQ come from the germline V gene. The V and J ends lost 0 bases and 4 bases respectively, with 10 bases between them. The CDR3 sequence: CASSLGASVETQYF. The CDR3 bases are TGCGCCAGCAGCTTGGGGGCTAGCGTAGAGACCCAGTACTTC. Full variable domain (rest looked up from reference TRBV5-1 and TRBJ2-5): KAGVTQTPRYLIKTRGQQVTLSCSPISGHRSVSWYQQTPGQGLQFLFEYFSETQRNKGNFPGRFSGRQFSNSRSEMNVSTLELGDSALYLCASSLGASVETQYFGPGTRLLVL.

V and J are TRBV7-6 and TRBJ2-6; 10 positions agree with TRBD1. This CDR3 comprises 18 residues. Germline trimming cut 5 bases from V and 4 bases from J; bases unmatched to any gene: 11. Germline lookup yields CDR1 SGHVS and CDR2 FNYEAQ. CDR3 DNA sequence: TGTGCCAGCAGCCGACAGCCCGGGACAGGGGTCGGGGCCAACGTCCTGACTTTC. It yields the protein CASSRQPGTGVGANVLTF.

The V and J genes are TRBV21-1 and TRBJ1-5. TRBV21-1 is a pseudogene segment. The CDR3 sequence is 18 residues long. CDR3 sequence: CASSKVGGGEGCNQPQHF. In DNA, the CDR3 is TGTGCCAGCAGCAAAGTCGGGGGGGGTGAGGGGTGCAATCAGCCCCAGCATTTT.

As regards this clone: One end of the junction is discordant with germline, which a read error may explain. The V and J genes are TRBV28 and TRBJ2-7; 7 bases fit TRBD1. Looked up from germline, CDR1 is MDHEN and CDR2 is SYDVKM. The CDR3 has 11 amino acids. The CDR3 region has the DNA TGTGCCAGCAGTTCCGGGACAGTTTCACGCTTC. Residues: CASSSGTVSRF.

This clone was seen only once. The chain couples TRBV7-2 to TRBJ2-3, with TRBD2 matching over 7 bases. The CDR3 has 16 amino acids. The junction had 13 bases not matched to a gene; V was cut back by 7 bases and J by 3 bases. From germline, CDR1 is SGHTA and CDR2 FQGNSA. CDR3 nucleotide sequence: TGTGCCAGCAACCGGCTGGGGACTACCAGGACAGATACGCAGTATTTT. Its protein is CASNRLGTTRTDTQYF.